A single sample gave rise to the 14 T cell receptor beta chains below, sequenced in a study of CXCR3-negative and CXCR3-positive naive CD8 T cells. Each TRB cDNA library was prepared by 5' RACE (with UMI labels). TCRdb re-called the 5' RACE reads, yielding one record per CDR3 amino acid sequence without DNA. This sample lists 40,000 to 45,000 distinct CDR3 sequences; its ten largest clones have approximately 8%. The sequenced material came from memory CD8+ T cells from blood. The source is a human donor in good health. Some clones in this sample may be carry-over from other donors' samples.

The rearrangement links TRBV4-3 to TRBJ2-1; absent DNA, TCRdb's TRBD1 call cannot be checked. The CDR3 runs to 16 residues. Per germline, CDR1 LGHNA and CDR2 YSLEER. This CDR3 reads CASSQDRGGAHNEQFF.

This chain joins TRBV3-1 and TRBJ2-7; the TRBD1 assignment by TCRdb is unverifiable without DNA. The germline V gene has CDR1 LGHDT and CDR2 YNNKEL (reference sequence). The CDR3 loop spans 13 amino acids. The CDR3 sequence: CASSLQGEYEQYF.

The chain uses TRBV25-1 and TRBJ2-7; without DNA, the TCRdb call of TRBD1 cannot be checked. This CDR3 has 12 residues. Germline values: CDR1 MGHDK, CDR2 SYGVNS. CDR3 sequence reads: CASSWTAYEQYF.

The chain combines TRBV29-1 with TRBJ2-2; TCRdb designates TRBD1, a call that cannot be tested without DNA. Germline values: CDR1 SQVTM, CDR2 ANQGSEA. This CDR3 is 15 amino acids long. The CDR3 protein is CSVDVWGGQTGELFF.

The chain links TRBV20-1 to TRBJ2-7; absent DNA, TCRdb's TRBD1 call cannot be checked. This CDR3 spans 14 amino acids. The germline V gene encodes CDR1 DFQATT and CDR2 SNEGSKA (reference sequence). CDR3 residues: CSARDDRGRGEQYF.

The rearrangement uses TRBV4-3 and TRBJ1-1; lacking DNA, the TRBD1 call made by TCRdb goes unchecked. Germline CDR1 reads LGHNA; CDR2 reads YSLEER. The CDR3 contains 14 residues. The CDR3: CASSQDPGPTEAFF.

This clonotype is labeled medium-sized based on frequency. The V and J genes are TRBV7-3 and TRBJ2-7; the D call from TCRdb, TRBD1, cannot be confirmed without DNA. The CDR3 consists of 14 residues. Germline V lookup: CDR1 SGHTA, CDR2 FQGTGA. The CDR3 protein is CASSLTQGSYEQYF.

The chain's CDR3 is CASSYSRGLNEKLFF. The chain carries TRBV6-5 and TRBJ1-4; TCRdb's assignment of TRBD1 cannot be checked, as there is no DNA. Germline CDR1 MNHEY, CDR2 SVGAGI. CDR3 length: 15 amino acids.

The genes are TRBV4-3 and TRBJ2-1; TCRdb reports TRBD1, a call that lacks DNA to check it against. The CDR3 is made up of 18 amino acids. Germline V gene lookup returns CDR1 LGHNA and CDR2 YSLEER. The CDR3 region is CASSQDRAGGSSYNEQFF.

V is TRBV7-2 and J is TRBJ2-7; TCRdb designates TRBD1, a call that cannot be tested without DNA. This CDR3 has 14 amino acids. Germline CDR1 and CDR2: SGHTA and FQGNSA. The CDR3: CASSLRQGGDEQYF.

This chain connects TRBV12-3 or TRBV12-4 to TRBJ2-3; TCRdb designates TRBD1, a call that cannot be tested without DNA. The CDR3 loop spans 16 amino acids. CDR3 region: CASSPLTGKYTDTQYF.

V usage is TRBV5-6 and J usage is TRBJ1-5; TCRdb lists TRBD1, though no DNA is available to test this call. The CDR3 is made up of 15 amino acids. Per the germline V gene, CDR1 is SGHDT and CDR2 is YYEEEE. The CDR3: CASSPDRGVGQPQHF.

This clonotype registers medium-sized by frequency. The V and J genes are TRBV7-9 and TRBJ2-1. This CDR3 comprises 16 residues. Germline CDR1 SEHNR, CDR2 FQNEAQ (reference sequence). CDR3 loop: CASSSVLTPSYNEQFF.

This chain links TRBV11-2 with TRBJ2-3; without DNA, the TCRdb call of TRBD2 cannot be checked. Germline CDR1 SGHAT, CDR2 FQNNGV. CDR3 length: 16 amino acids. CDR3 loop: CASSPGLLPPTDTQYF. The full variable domain, its missing parts supplied by reference TRBV11-2 and TRBJ2-3, is EAGVAQSPRYKIIEKRQSVAFWCNPISGHATLYWYQQILGQGPKLLIQFQNNGVVDDSQLPKDRFSAERLKGVDSTLKIQPAKLEDSAVYLCASSPGLLPPTDTQYFGPGTRLTVL.